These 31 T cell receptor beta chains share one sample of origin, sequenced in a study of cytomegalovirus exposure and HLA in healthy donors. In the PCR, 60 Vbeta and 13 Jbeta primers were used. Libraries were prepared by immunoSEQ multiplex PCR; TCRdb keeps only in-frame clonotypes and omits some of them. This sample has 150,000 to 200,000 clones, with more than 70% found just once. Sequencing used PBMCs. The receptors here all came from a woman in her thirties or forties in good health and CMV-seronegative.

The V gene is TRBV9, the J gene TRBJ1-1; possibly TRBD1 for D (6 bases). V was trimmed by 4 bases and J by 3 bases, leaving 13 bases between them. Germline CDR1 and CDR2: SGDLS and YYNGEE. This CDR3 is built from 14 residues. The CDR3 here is CASSLRAGDTEAFF. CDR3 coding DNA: TGTGCCAGCAGCTTGAGGGCAGGGGACACTGAAGCTTTCTTT. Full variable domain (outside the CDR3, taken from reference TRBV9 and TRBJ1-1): DSGVTQTPKHLITATGQRVTLRCSPRSGDLSVYWYQQSLDQGLQFLIQYYNGEERAKGNILERFSAQQFPDLHSELNLSSLELGDSALYFCASSLRAGDTEAFFGQGTRLTVV.

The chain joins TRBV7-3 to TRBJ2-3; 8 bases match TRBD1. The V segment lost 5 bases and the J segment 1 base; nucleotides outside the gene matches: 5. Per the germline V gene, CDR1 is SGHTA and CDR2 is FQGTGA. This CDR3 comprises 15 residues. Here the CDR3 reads CASSPSGQGTDTQYF. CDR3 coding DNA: TGTGCCAGCAGCCCCTCGGGACAGGGCACAGATACGCAGTATTTT.

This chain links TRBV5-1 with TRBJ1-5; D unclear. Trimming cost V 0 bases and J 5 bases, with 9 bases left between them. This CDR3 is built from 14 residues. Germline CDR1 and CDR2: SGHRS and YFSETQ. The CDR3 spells CASSLAGRDQPQHF. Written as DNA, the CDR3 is TGCGCCAGCAGCTTGGCCGGTCGCGATCAGCCCCAGCATTTT.

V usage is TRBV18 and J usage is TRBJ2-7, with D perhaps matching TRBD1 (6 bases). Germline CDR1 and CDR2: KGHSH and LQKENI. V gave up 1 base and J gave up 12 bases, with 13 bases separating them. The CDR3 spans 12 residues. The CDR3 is CASSPRGGEAYF. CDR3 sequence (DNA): TGTGCCAGCTCACCACGTGGGGGCGAGGCGTACTTC.

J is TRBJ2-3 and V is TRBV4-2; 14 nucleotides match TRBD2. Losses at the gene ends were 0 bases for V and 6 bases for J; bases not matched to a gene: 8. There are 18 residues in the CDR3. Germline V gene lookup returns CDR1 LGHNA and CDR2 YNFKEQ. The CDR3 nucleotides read TGTGCCAGCAGCCAAGACCCGGGACTAGCGGGAGTTGGGGATACGCAGTATTTT. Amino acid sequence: CASSQDPGLAGVGDTQYF.

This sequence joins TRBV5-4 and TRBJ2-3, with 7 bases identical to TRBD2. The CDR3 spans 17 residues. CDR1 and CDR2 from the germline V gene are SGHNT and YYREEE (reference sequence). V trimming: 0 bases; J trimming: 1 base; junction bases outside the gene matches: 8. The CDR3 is CASSLGGGRTGTDTQYF. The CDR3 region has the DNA TGTGCCAGCAGCTTGGGGGGCGGGAGAACGGGCACAGATACGCAGTATTTT.

CDR3 nucleotide sequence: TGTGCCAGCAGCTCGGGACTCAGCTACGAGCAGTACGTC. Its protein is CASSSGLSYEQYV. The chain links TRBV7-8 to TRBJ2-7; a possible D gene is TRBD2 (6 bases). CDR1 is SGHVS, CDR2 FQNEAQ, per germline. This CDR3 region has 13 residues. With 4 bases removed from V and 3 bases from J, the gap between germline ends came to 10 bases.

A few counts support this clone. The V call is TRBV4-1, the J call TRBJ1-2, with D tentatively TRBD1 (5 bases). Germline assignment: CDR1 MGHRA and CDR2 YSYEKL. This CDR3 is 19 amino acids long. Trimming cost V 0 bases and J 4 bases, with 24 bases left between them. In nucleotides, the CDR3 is TGCGCCAGCAGCCAAGATCCGGCAACGGTGCAGGGCCACCGCTATGGCTACACCTTC. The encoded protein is CASSQDPATVQGHRYGYTF.

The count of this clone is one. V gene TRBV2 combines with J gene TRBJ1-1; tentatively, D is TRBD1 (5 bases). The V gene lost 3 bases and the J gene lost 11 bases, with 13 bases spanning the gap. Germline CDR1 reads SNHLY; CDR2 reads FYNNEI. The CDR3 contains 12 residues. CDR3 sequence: CASSEGPSRAFF. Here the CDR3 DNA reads TGTGCCAGCAGTGAGGGGCCGTCAAGGGCTTTCTTT.

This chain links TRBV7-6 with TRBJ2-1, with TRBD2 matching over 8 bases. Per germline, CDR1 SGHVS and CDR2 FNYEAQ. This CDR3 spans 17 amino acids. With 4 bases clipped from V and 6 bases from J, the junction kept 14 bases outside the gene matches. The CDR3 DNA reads TGTGCCAGCAGCTCGGCGGGACTAGAGCTCCTGGCCAATGAGCAGTTCTTC. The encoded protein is CASSSAGLELLANEQFF.

CDR3 DNA sequence: TGTGCCAGCAGCTCTCCCGGGACAGGAGACATCTATCCGCAGTATTTT. Its protein is CASSSPGTGDIYPQYF. J is TRBJ2-3 and V is TRBV9; 8 bases line up with TRBD1. The V and J ends lost 4 bases and 10 bases, in that order; junction bases with no gene match: 17. Germline values: CDR1 SGDLS, CDR2 YYNGEE. The CDR3 loop spans 16 amino acids.

CDR3: CASSLGGHEQFF. CDR3 nucleotide sequence: TGTGCCAGCAGCTTAGGGGGGCATGAGCAGTTCTTC. The chain couples TRBV7-2 to TRBJ2-1, with a tentative D call TRBD1 (6 bases). Looked up from germline, CDR1 is SGHTA and CDR2 is FQGNSA. The V end lost 1 base, the J end lost 8 bases, and 6 bases lay between the germline ends. The length of the CDR3 is 12 residues.

This CDR3 is CASSVRGEGLYGYTF. Written as DNA, the CDR3 is TGTGCCAGCAGCGTACGGGGTGAGGGCCTCTATGGCTACACCTTC. The chain links TRBV9 to TRBJ1-2; D ambiguous. Trimming cost V 1 base and J 4 bases, with 14 bases left between them. The CDR3 spans 15 residues. The germline gives CDR1 SGDLS, CDR2 YYNGEE.

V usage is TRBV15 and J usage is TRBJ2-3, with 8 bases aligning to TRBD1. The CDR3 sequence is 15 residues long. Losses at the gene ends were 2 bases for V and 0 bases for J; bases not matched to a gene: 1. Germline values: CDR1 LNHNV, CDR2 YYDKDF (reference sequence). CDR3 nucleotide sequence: TGTGCCACCAGCAGACGGACAGGGAGCACAGATACGCAGTATTTT. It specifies CATSRRTGSTDTQYF. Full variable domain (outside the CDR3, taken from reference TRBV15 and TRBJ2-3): DAMVIQNPRYQVTQFGKPVTLSCSQTLNHNVMYWYQQKSSQAPKLLFHYYDKDFNNEADTPDNFQSRRPNTSFCFLDIRSPGLGDTAMYLCATSRRTGSTDTQYFGPGTRLTVL.

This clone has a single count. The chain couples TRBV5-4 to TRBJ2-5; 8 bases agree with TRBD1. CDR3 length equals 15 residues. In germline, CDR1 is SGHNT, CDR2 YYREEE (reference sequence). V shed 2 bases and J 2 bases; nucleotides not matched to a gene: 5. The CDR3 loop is CASSLPHRGQETQYF. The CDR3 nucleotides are TGTGCCAGCAGCTTACCCCACAGGGGGCAAGAGACCCAGTACTTC.

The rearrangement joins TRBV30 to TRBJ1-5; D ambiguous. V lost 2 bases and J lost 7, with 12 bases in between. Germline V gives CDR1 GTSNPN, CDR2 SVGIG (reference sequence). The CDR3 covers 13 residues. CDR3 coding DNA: TGTGCCTGGAGTCAAGGCTCTAGCCAGCCCCAGCATTTT. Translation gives CAWSQGSSQPQHF.

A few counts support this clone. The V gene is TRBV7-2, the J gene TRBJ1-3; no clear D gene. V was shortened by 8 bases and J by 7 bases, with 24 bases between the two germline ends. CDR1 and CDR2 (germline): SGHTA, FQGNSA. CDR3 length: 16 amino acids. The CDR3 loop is CASQPGRVPWENTIYF. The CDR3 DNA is TGTGCCAGCCAACCCGGGCGGGTTCCCTGGGAGAACACCATATATTTT.

CDR3 residues: CASSLGLAGDETQYF. The CDR3 DNA sequence: TGTGCCAGCAGCTTAGGACTAGCGGGAGATGAGACCCAGTACTTC. The chain couples TRBV11-3 to TRBJ2-5; TRBD2 aligns across 12 bases. The CDR3 loop spans 15 amino acids. Trimming took 1 base from V and 5 from J; bases not matched to a gene: 2. Looked up from germline, CDR1 is SGHNT and CDR2 is YENEEA.

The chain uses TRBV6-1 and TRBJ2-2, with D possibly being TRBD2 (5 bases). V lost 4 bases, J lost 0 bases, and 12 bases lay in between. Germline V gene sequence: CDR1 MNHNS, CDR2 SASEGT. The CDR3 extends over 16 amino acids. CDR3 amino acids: CASSAPAGANTGELFF. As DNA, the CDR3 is TGTGCCAGCAGTGCCCCTGCCGGGGCGAACACCGGGGAGCTGTTTTTT.

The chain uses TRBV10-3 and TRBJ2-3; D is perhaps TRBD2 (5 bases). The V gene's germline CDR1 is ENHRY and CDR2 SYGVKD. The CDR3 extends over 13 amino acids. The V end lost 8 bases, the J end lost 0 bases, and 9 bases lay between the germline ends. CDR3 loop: CAILASSTDTQYF. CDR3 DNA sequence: TGTGCCATCTTAGCGTCTAGCACAGATACGCAGTATTTT.

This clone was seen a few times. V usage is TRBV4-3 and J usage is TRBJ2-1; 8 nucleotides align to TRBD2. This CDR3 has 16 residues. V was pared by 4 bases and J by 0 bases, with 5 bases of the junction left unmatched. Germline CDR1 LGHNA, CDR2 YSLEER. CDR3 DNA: TGCGCCAGCAGCCGAGGGGGGACTAGCTCCTACAATGAGCAGTTCTTC. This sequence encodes CASSRGGTSSYNEQFF.

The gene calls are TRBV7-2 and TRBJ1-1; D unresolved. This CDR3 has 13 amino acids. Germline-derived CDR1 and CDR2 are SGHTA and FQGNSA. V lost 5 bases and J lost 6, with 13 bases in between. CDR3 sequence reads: CASSPPSGSEAFF. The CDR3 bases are TGTGCCAGCAGCCCTCCGTCGGGATCTGAAGCTTTCTTT.

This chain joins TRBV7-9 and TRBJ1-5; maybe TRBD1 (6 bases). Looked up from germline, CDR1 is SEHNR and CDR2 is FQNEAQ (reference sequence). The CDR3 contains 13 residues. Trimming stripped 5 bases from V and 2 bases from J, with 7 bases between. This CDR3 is CASSRTGNQPQHF. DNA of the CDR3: TGTGCCAGCAGCCGGACAGGCAATCAGCCCCAGCATTTT. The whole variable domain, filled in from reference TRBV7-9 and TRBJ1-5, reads DTGVSQNPRHKITKRGQNVTFRCDPISEHNRLYWYRQTLGQGPEFLTYFQNEAQLEKSRLLSDRFSAERPKGSFSTLEIQRTEQGDSAMYLCASSRTGNQPQHFGDGTRLSIL.

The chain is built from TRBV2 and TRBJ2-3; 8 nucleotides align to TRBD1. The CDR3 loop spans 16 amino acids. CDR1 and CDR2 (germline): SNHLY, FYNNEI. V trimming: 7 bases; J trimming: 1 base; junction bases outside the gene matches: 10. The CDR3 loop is CASIKLQGAGTDTQYF. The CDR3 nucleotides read TGTGCCAGCATCAAACTCCAGGGGGCCGGCACAGATACGCAGTATTTT.

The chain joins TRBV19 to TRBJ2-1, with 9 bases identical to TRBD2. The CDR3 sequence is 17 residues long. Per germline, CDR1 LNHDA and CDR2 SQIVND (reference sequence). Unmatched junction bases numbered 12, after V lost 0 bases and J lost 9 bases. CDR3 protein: CASSIDLSGSPGGEQFF. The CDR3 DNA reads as TGTGCCAGTAGTATAGACCTTAGCGGGAGCCCGGGGGGTGAGCAGTTCTTC. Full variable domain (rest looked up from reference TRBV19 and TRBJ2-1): DGGITQSPKYLFRKEGQNVTLSCEQNLNHDAMYWYRQDPGQGLRLIYYSQIVNDFQKGDIAEGYSVSREKKESFPLTVTSAQKNPTAFYLCASSIDLSGSPGGEQFFGPGTRLTVL.

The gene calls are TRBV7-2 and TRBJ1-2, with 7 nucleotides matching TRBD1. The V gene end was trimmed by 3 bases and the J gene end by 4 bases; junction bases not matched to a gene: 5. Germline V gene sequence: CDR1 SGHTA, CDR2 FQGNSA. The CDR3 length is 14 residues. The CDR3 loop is CASSFQGGGYGYTF. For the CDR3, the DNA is TGTGCCAGCAGCTTTCAGGGGGGAGGCTATGGCTACACCTTC.

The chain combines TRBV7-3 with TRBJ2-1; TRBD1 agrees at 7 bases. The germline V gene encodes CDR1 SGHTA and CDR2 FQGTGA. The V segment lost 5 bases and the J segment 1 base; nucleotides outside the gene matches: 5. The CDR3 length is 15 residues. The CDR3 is CASSIDRVSYNEQFF. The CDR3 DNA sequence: TGTGCCAGCAGCATCGACAGGGTTTCCTACAATGAGCAGTTCTTC.

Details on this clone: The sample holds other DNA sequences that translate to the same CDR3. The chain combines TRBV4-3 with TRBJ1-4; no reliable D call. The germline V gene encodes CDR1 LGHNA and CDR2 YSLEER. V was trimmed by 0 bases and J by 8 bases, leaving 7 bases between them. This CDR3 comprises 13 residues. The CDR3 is CASSQEGGEKLFF. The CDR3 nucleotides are TGCGCCAGCAGCCAAGAGGGAGGGGAAAAACTGTTTTTT.

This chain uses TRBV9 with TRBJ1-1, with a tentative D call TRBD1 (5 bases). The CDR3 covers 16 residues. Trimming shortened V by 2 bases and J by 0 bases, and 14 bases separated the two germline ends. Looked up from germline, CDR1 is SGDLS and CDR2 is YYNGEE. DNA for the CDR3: TGTGCCAGCAGCGTGTCGACAGAACCCCTGAACACTGAAGCTTTCTTT. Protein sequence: CASSVSTEPLNTEAFF.

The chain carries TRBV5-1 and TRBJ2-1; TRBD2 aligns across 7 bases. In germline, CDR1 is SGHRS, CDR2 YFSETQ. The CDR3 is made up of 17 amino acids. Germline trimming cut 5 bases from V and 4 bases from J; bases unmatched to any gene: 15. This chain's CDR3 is CASRSAGGRARYNEQFF. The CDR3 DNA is TGCGCCAGCAGGTCGGCCGGCGGGAGAGCCAGATACAATGAGCAGTTCTTC.

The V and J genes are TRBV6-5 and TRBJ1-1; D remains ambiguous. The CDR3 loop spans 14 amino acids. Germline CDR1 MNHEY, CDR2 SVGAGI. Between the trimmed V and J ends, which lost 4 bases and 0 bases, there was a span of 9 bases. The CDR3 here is CASSWAVMNTEAFF. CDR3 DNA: TGTGCCAGCAGTTGGGCAGTAATGAACACTGAAGCTTTCTTT.